The clone carrying this T cell receptor (beta chain) has more than one count but fewer than ten. Antigen specificity is unknown. V gave up 2 bases and J gave up 9 bases, with 20 bases separating them. CDR1 is SGHTA and CDR2 is FQGNSA in the germline V gene. The CDR3 is 16 residues long. With 60 Vbeta and 13 Jbeta primers, the PCR was carried out. Per the study methods: In a later analysis, 75 million to 85 million unique TCR beta chains included roughly 11 million shared by two or more donors. Generated by immunoSEQ multiplex PCR, the TCRdb table keeps only in-frame clones and is missing some. That table gives V, J and clone size, and the DNA gave D and trimming. The data contain 210,000 or so clones, around 87% of them seen just once; the ten biggest clones take up around 1.4%. The sample originates from a study of cytomegalovirus exposure and HLA in healthy donors. Study-wide context: Out of 150 million to 200 million T cells, an earlier analysis found about 100 million unique TCR beta sequences in total. In an early release, HLA-typed donors contributed 75 million to 85 million unique TCR sequences.

Study-level findings and limits: Within an earlier analysis, most TCR beta V segments proved productive either about 90% or about 30% of the time.

The chain is built from TRBV7-2 and TRBJ2-1; a possible D gene is TRBD2 (6 bases). The receptor was isolated from a man aged 30 to 45 in good health and CMV-seronegative. Specimen: PBMCs. The CDR3 reads CASSLRAGMVEVEQFF. The CDR3 DNA follows: TGTGCCAGCAGCTTAAGGGCGGGGATGGTGGAAGTTGAGCAGTTCTTC.